This T cell receptor beta chain was captured in a study of CD8 T cells in ankylosing spondylitis. Study-wide results and caveats: Disease-linked clones bore a CD8+ phenotype, appearing relatively rarely in peripheral blood. In synovial fluid and blood from reactive arthritis, some motif variants were previously reported.

Quantitative 5'-RACE with molecular barcodes generated TCR beta libraries. TCRdb reanalysed the 5' RACE reads using MiXCR and keeps one entry per CDR3 protein. The repertoire includes about 96,000 distinct CDR3 sequences, 8.8% of them detected once, and 4% to 5.5% sits in the top ten. V gave up 3 bases and J gave up 3 bases, with 13 bases separating them. The CDR3 covers 15 residues. CDR1 and CDR2 (germline): SGHTA, FQGTGA. This clonotype turned up a few times. As yet, its antigen is unknown. The sequence came from a male donor with ankylosing spondylitis or in good health (not recorded which). Sample: blood, either unsorted or a sorted T cell fraction (not recorded which). This chain connects TRBV7-3 to TRBJ2-3, with TRBD2 as a possible D gene (6 bases). Here the CDR3 reads CASSLSDGGTDTQYF. DNA for the CDR3: TGTGCCAGCAGCTTGTCTGACGGGGGAACAGATACGCAGTATTTT.